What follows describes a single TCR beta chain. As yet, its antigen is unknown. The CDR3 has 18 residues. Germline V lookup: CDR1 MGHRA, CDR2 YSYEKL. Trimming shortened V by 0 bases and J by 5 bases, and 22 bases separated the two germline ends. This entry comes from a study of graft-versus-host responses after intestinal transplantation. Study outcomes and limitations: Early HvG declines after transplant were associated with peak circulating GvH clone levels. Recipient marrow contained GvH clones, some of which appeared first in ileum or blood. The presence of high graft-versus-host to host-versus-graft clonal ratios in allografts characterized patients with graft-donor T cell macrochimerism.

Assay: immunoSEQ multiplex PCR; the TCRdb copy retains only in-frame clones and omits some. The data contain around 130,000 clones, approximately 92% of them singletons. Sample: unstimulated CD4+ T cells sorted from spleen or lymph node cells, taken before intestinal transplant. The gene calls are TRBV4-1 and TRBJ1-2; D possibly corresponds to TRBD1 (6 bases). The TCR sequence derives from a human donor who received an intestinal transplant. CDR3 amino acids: CASSQEGPGHGDSYGYTF. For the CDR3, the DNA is TGCGCCAGCAGCCAAGAGGGGCCGGGACATGGGGATAGTTATGGCTACACCTTC.